The 22 T cell receptor beta chains below come from one sample, sequenced in a study of shared clonotypes between healthy human individuals. TCRdb's table, derived via immunoSEQ multiplex PCR, lists solely in-frame clones and lacks some. Counted here are about 1 million clones, roughly 80% occurring once; the ten biggest clones make up about 1.5%. The sequencing input was memory CD4+ T cells sorted from blood. Subset described: CD45RA-negative fraction. These receptors all come from a man aged 18 to 35 in good health.

The J gene is TRBJ1-1, the V gene TRBV28; TRBD1 matches 7 bases. With V trimmed by 6 bases and J by 3 bases, 4 bases remained unmatched. Germline values: CDR1 MDHEN, CDR2 SYDVKM. The CDR3 covers 13 residues. The CDR3 here is CASRATGDTEAFF. Written as DNA, the CDR3 is TGTGCCAGCAGGGCTACAGGGGACACTGAAGCTTTCTTT.

The rearrangement links TRBV11-2 to TRBJ2-2; D remains ambiguous. The CDR3 spans 14 residues. Germline assignment: CDR1 SGHAT and CDR2 FQNNGV. Trimming stripped 8 bases from V and 3 bases from J, with 13 bases between. The CDR3 loop is CASGLEWDTGELFF. CDR3 nucleotide sequence: TGTGCCAGCGGCCTGGAGTGGGACACCGGGGAGCTGTTTTTT.

With regard to this clone: The sample holds other DNA sequences that translate to the same CDR3. The chain uses TRBV30 and TRBJ2-1; TRBD2 is a possible D gene (5 bases). Germline CDR1 is GTSNPN and CDR2 is SVGIG (reference sequence). This CDR3 has 14 amino acids. Trimming took 5 bases from V and 1 from J, leaving 12 bases between them. The CDR3 loop reads CAWEGGGSYNEQFF. The CDR3, as DNA: TGTGCCTGGGAAGGAGGCGGGTCCTACAATGAGCAGTTCTTC.

The chain has TRBV11-2 and TRBJ2-7, with D perhaps TRBD1 or TRBD2 (5 bases each). Germline lookup yields CDR1 SGHAT and CDR2 FQNNGV. The CDR3 loop spans 13 amino acids. V was pared by 4 bases and J by 5 bases, with 12 bases between. CDR3 region: CASSSRRGDEQYF. As DNA, the CDR3 is TGTGCCAGCAGCTCTCGCCGAGGGGACGAGCAGTACTTC.

There are a few counts of this clone. This chain joins TRBV6-5 and TRBJ1-6, with D possibly TRBD1 on 6 matching bases. Trimming took 5 bases from V and 13 from J, leaving 12 bases between them. This CDR3 is 12 amino acids long. The V gene's germline CDR1 is MNHEY and CDR2 SVGAGI. CDR3 amino acids: CASSGAGAPLHF. For the CDR3, the DNA is TGTGCCAGCAGTGGGGCGGGGGCCCCCCTCCACTTT.

The CDR3 nucleotides are TGTGCCAGCCGGAATGAGAGGGTACTGAACACTGAAGCTTTCTTT. It is translated as CASRNERVLNTEAFF. The chain uses TRBV11-2 and TRBJ1-1; D call uncertain. CDR1 and CDR2 (germline): SGHAT, FQNNGV. V dropped 8 bases and J dropped 0 bases, with 16 bases sitting between them. CDR3 size: 15 residues.

About this clone itself: The same CDR3 is also encoded by other DNA sequences in this sample. The chain is built from TRBV20-1 and TRBJ1-4; D is ambiguous. This CDR3 comprises 10 residues. CDR1 is DFQATT and CDR2 is SNEGSKA in the germline V gene (reference sequence). V lost 6 bases to trimming and J lost 8 bases, with 7 bases between them. CDR3: CSALREKLFF. The CDR3 DNA reads as TGCAGTGCCCTCCGAGAAAAACTGTTTTTT.

The CDR3 DNA sequence: TGTGCCAGCAGTTTCAGGGGGAGAGACATTCAGTACTTC. As protein: CASSFRGRDIQYF. The rearrangement links TRBV27 to TRBJ2-4; 7 bases line up with TRBD1. The CDR3 runs to 13 residues. Germline CDR1 is MNHEY and CDR2 is SMNVEV (reference sequence). V shed 3 bases and J 8 bases; nucleotides not matched to a gene: 4.

The chain combines TRBV30 with TRBJ1-6; D gene uncertain. Germline CDR1 is GTSNPN and CDR2 is SVGIG (reference sequence). The V end was cut by 5 bases, the J end by 5 bases, with 13 bases between. The CDR3 runs 14 residues. CDR3 sequence: CAWAAGANNSPLHF. As DNA, the CDR3 is TGTGCCTGGGCGGCGGGAGCGAATAATTCACCCCTCCACTTT.

The sample holds a few counts of this clone. This rearrangement joins TRBV2 to TRBJ1-4, with D perhaps TRBD1 (5 bases). V was shortened by 7 bases and J by 5 bases, with 11 bases between the two germline ends. CDR3 length: 13 amino acids. Germline V gene sequence: CDR1 SNHLY, CDR2 FYNNEI. The CDR3 is CASTFRGNEKLFF. The CDR3 DNA reads as TGTGCCAGCACATTTCGGGGGAATGAAAAACTGTTTTTT.

Here the CDR3 DNA reads TGCGCCAGCAGTCGGGGGAGTGGAGAAAAACTGTTTTTT. It encodes CASSRGSGEKLFF. This rearrangement joins TRBV5-1 to TRBJ1-4, with D possibly being TRBD1 (5 bases). The CDR3 is 13 amino acids. Germline lookup yields CDR1 SGHRS and CDR2 YFSETQ. V was pared by 5 bases and J by 8 bases, with 13 bases between.

The chain joins TRBV10-1 to TRBJ2-1, with TRBD1 matching over 12 bases. Per germline, CDR1 WNHNN and CDR2 SYGVQD (reference sequence). The CDR3 totals 14 residues. V trimming: 11 bases; J trimming: 6 bases; junction bases outside the gene matches: 8. The CDR3 spells CAPRGGQGANEQFF. CDR3 bases: TGCGCCCCTCGGGGGGGACAGGGGGCCAATGAGCAGTTCTTC.

V usage is TRBV5-4 and J usage is TRBJ1-6; D remains ambiguous. The CDR3 has 13 residues. Germline values: CDR1 SGHNT, CDR2 YYREEE (reference sequence). The V and J ends lost 3 bases and 6 bases respectively, with 7 bases between them. The CDR3 sequence: CASSSTSNSPLHF. In DNA, the CDR3 is TGTGCCAGCAGCTCGACCAGTAATTCACCCCTCCACTTT.

CDR3: CATNSGTSDAFF. The CDR3 DNA follows: TGTGCCACCAACTCCGGGACTAGCGATGCGTTCTTC. The rearrangement joins TRBV10-3 to TRBJ2-1; 10 nucleotides match TRBD2. The ends lost 10 bases at V and 15 bases at J; junction bases unmatched: 12. CDR3 length: 12 amino acids. Looked up from germline, CDR1 is ENHRY and CDR2 is SYGVKD.

The chain uses TRBV9 and TRBJ2-3, with D perhaps given as TRBD1 or TRBD2 (5 bases each). Germline CDR1 reads SGDLS; CDR2 reads YYNGEE. This CDR3 has 14 residues. Trimming left V 3 bases short and J 4 bases short, with 12 bases between. This chain's CDR3 is CASSGVGAADTQYF. Here the CDR3 DNA reads TGTGCCAGCAGCGGAGTCGGGGCGGCAGATACGCAGTATTTT.

The genes are TRBV28 and TRBJ1-1; D not certain. Germline CDR1 reads MDHEN; CDR2 reads SYDVKM. Trimming pared 1 base from V and 0 bases from J, leaving 12 bases between. The CDR3 sequence is 16 residues long. CDR3 nucleotides: TGTGCCAGCAGTTTATTTCGGCGGGGAGTGAACACTGAAGCTTTCTTT. Amino acid sequence: CASSLFRRGVNTEAFF.

In this sample, this clone turned up a few times. The chain has TRBV19 and TRBJ1-2; 8 positions agree with TRBD1. V shed 9 bases, J shed 4 bases, and the junction held 7 bases outside the gene matches. The CDR3 totals 13 residues. Germline CDR1 LNHDA, CDR2 SQIVND (reference sequence). The CDR3 DNA follows: TGTGCCAGCAGGACAGGGTTTAGCTATGGCTACACCTTC. It encodes CASRTGFSYGYTF.

Notes on this clone: Since a much larger clone is just one base distant, this may be a read error. The gene calls are TRBV5-5 and TRBJ1-1; D unresolved. The CDR3 loop spans 14 amino acids. The germline V gene encodes CDR1 SGHKS and CDR2 YYEKEE (reference sequence). V lost 0 bases and J 1 base, leaving 7 bases between the germline ends. The CDR3 DNA sequence: TGTGCCAGCAGCTTGGGATTCAGGAACACTGAAGCTTTCTTT. Encoded protein: CASSLGFRNTEAFF.

In regard to this clone: The junction shows a germline mismatch at one end, possibly a read error. V is TRBV2 and J is TRBJ2-3, with D perhaps assigned TRBD1 or TRBD2 (6 bases each). The CDR3 contains 11 residues. Germline CDR1 reads SNHLY; CDR2 reads FYNNEI. CDR3 DNA: TGTGCCAGCAGTGAACGATCGGAGGGGGATTTT. It encodes CASSERSEGDF.

The chain is built from TRBV5-4 and TRBJ2-1, with D tentatively TRBD2 (6 bases). Trimming left V 4 bases short and J 6 bases short, with 23 bases between. Per germline, CDR1 SGHNT and CDR2 YYREEE (reference sequence). The CDR3 extends over 17 amino acids. This CDR3 reads CASSPPPGSLGGNEQFF. The CDR3 region has the DNA TGTGCCAGCAGCCCACCTCCCGGGAGTCTGGGTGGCAATGAGCAGTTCTTC.

The rearrangement joins TRBV7-9 to TRBJ1-5; 7 bases are a match to TRBD1. V dropped 1 base and J dropped 3; count of bases not matched to a gene: 3. Per the germline V gene, CDR1 is SEHNR and CDR2 is FQNEAQ (reference sequence). CDR3 size: 15 residues. The CDR3 is CASSLGQGLNQPQHF. The CDR3 DNA sequence: TGTGCCAGCAGCTTAGGACAGGGCCTCAATCAGCCCCAGCATTTT.

The chain is built from TRBV5-1 and TRBJ2-5, with 7 bases aligning to TRBD1. Trimming at V came to 3 bases and at J to 3 bases, leaving 8 bases not matched to a gene. Germline V gene lookup returns CDR1 SGHRS and CDR2 YFSETQ. The CDR3 has 15 residues. CDR3 sequence (DNA): TGCGCCAGCAGCTCCCGGGACAGTGAAGAAGAGACCCAGTACTTC. Protein sequence: CASSSRDSEEETQYF.